Presented here are 7 T cell receptor beta chains from one specimen sequenced in a study of response to subunit inactivated influenza vaccine. Using its own MiXCR run on the RT-PCR reads, TCRdb lists one record per CDR3 protein. Counted here are roughly 460,000 distinct CDR3 sequences, 9.5% to 13% occurring once; the ten biggest clones make up roughly 12%. Source: PBMCs from blood, taken roughly 46 days after vaccination. The source of these receptors is a man in his forties or fifties who received an inactivated influenza vaccine.

In this sample, this clonotype turned up many times. V gene TRBV5-4 combines with J gene TRBJ1-2; D is unclear. The V end was cut by 1 base, the J end by 8 bases, with 15 bases between. Germline CDR1 SGHNT, CDR2 YYREEE (reference sequence). The length of the CDR3 is 14 residues. The CDR3 protein is CASSLPVQRQGYTF. The CDR3 DNA sequence: TGTGCCAGCAGCTTGCCTGTGCAGCGTCAAGGCTACACCTTC. Variable domain in full (rest from reference TRBV5-4 and TRBJ1-2): ETGVTQSPTHLIKTRGQQVTLRCSSQSGHNTVSWYQQALGQGPQFIFQYYREEENGRGNFPPRFSGLQFPNYSSELNVNALELDDSALYLCASSLPVQRQGYTFGSGTRLTVV.

This clonotype appeared many times. The V call is TRBV5-1, the J call TRBJ1-1, with D hard to call. Germline V lookup: CDR1 SGHRS, CDR2 YFSETQ. There are 12 residues in the CDR3. V was cut by 3 bases and J by 6 bases, with 9 bases left in between. The CDR3 DNA reads as TGCGCCAGCAGCTCTAGATGGCCTGAAGCTTTCTTT. Translating gives CASSSRWPEAFF.

This chain joins TRBV11-2 and TRBJ2-7; D gene unclear. This CDR3 is 15 amino acids long. CDR1 and CDR2 (germline): SGHAT, FQNNGV. The V and J ends lost 5 bases and 1 base respectively, with 15 bases between them. CDR3 residues: CASSDPMFGSYEQYF. CDR3 in DNA: TGTGCCAGCAGCGACCCAATGTTTGGGTCCTACGAGCAGTACTTC. Drawing the rest from reference TRBV11-2 and TRBJ2-7, the complete variable domain is EAGVAQSPRYKIIEKRQSVAFWCNPISGHATLYWYQQILGQGPKLLIQFQNNGVVDDSQLPKDRFSAERLKGVDSTLKIQPAKLEDSAVYLCASSDPMFGSYEQYFGPGTRLTVT.

V and J are TRBV7-9 and TRBJ2-5; possibly TRBD2 for D (5 bases). The CDR3 contains 13 residues. Germline values: CDR1 SEHNR, CDR2 FQNEAQ (reference sequence). V was clipped by 3 bases and J by 5 bases, with 10 bases between them. CDR3 protein: CASSFLSAETQYF. CDR3 in DNA: TGTGCCAGCAGCTTTCTTAGCGCGGAGACCCAGTACTTC.

This clonotype was seen more than once but under ten times. The chain uses TRBV18 and TRBJ2-7; 7 nucleotides line up with TRBD2. This CDR3 spans 13 amino acids. Germline V gives CDR1 KGHSH, CDR2 LQKENI. J gave up 6 bases and V 4 bases, and 6 bases lay outside the gene matches. In nucleotides, the CDR3 is TGTGCCAGCTCACTTGCGGGAGTTAGCGAGCAGTACTTC. Its protein product is CASSLAGVSEQYF. The full variable domain, in which reference TRBV18 and TRBJ2-7 provide the parts outside the CDR3, is NAGVMQNPRHLVRRRGQEARLRCSPMKGHSHVYWYRQLPEEGLKFMVYLQKENIIDESGMPKERFSAEFPKEGPSILRIQQVVRGDSAAYFCASSLAGVSEQYFGPGTRLTVT.

This clonotype was observed a few times. CDR3 region: CSVLTGTGAYEQYF. The CDR3 DNA sequence: TGCAGCGTTTTAACCGGGACAGGGGCCTACGAGCAGTACTTC. The chain combines TRBV29-1 with TRBJ2-7, with TRBD1 identical over 10 bases. CDR3 length: 14 residues. With 5 bases clipped from V and 2 bases from J, the junction kept 6 bases outside the gene matches. Germline V CDR1 and CDR2: SQVTM, ANQGSEA.

This clonotype was recorded many times. The gene calls are TRBV5-1 and TRBJ1-6, with a possible D match to TRBD1 (5 bases). V lost 5 bases and J lost 5, with 11 bases in between. The CDR3 loop spans 14 amino acids. CDR1 SGHRS and CDR2 YFSETQ come from the germline V gene. The CDR3 protein is CASSYDSNNSPLHF. DNA of the CDR3: TGCGCCAGCAGTTACGACAGTAATAATTCACCCCTCCACTTT.